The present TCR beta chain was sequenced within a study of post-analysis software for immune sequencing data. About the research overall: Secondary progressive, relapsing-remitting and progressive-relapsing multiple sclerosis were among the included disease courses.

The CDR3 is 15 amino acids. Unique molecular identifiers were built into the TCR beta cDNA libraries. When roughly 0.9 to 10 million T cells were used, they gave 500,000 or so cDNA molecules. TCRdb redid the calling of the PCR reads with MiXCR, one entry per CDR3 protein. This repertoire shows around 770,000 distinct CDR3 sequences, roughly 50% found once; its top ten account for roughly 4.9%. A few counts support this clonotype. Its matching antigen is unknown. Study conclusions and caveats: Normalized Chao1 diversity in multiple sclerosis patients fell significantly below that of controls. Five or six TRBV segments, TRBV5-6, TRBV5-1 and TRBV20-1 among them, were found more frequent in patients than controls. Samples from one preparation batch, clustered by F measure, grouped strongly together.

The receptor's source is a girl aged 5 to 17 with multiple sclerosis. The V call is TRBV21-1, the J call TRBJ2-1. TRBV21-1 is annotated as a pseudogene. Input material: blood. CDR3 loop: CASSNCGSSYNEQFF. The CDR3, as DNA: TGTGCCAGCAGCAATTGCGGTAGCTCCTACAATGAGCAGTTCTTC.